This entry lists 27 T cell receptor beta chains sequenced from one sample in a study of blood T cell repertoires in COVID-19. The protocol was immunoSEQ multiplex PCR, while the TCRdb copy is restricted to in-frame clones and leaves out a portion. This sample has about 220,000 clones; around 85% occur once, and the top ten carry approximately 1.3%. The sample comprised PBMCs or T cells enriched from blood (not recorded which). Receptors originate from a woman between 40 and 50 years old with acute COVID-19.

This clone was found once. The chain has TRBV5-1 and TRBJ2-5; 7 bases fit TRBD1. The germline V gene encodes CDR1 SGHRS and CDR2 YFSETQ. CDR3 length equals 14 residues. The J segment lost 5 bases and the V segment lost 4 bases, leaving 8 bases of the junction unmatched. This CDR3 reads CASSTMTGLETQYF. DNA for the CDR3: TGCGCCAGCAGCACTATGACAGGGTTGGAGACCCAGTACTTC.

V gene TRBV27 combines with J gene TRBJ1-1; possible D gene TRBD1, 6 bases. In germline, CDR1 is MNHEY, CDR2 SMNVEV (reference sequence). V shed 0 bases and J shed 3 bases, with 11 bases lying between them. This CDR3 is 15 amino acids long. The CDR3 DNA sequence: TGTGCCAGCAGTTTATCGGGGGGGCCGGACACTGAAGCTTTCTTT. The encoded protein is CASSLSGGPDTEAFF.

This rearrangement joins TRBV10-3 to TRBJ1-5; 7 bases are a match to TRBD1. Germline V gene lookup returns CDR1 ENHRY and CDR2 SYGVKD. Trimming removed 2 bases from V and 3 bases from J; junction bases left unmatched: 4. This CDR3 is built from 15 residues. CDR3 sequence: CAISERQGYNQPQHF. In DNA form, the CDR3 reads TGTGCCATCAGTGAGCGACAGGGATACAATCAGCCCCAGCATTTT.

The chain uses TRBV5-4 and TRBJ2-1; 8 bases are shared with TRBD2. Germline V gene data show CDR1 as SGHNT and CDR2 as YYREEE (reference sequence). The J segment lost 10 bases and the V segment lost 4 bases, leaving 1 base of the junction unmatched. CDR3 length: 11 amino acids. The CDR3, as DNA: TGTGCCAGCAGCCGGGAGGGGGAGCAGTTCTTC. Protein: CASSREGEQFF.

The V gene is TRBV5-1, the J gene TRBJ2-7; 12 bases map to TRBD2. The CDR3 runs 15 residues. The germline CDR1 and CDR2 sequences are SGHRS and YFSETQ. Trimming took 4 bases from V and 7 from J; bases not matched to a gene: 9. The CDR3 reads CASSIETSGSGEQYF. The CDR3 nucleotides are TGCGCCAGCAGCATTGAGACTAGCGGGAGTGGTGAGCAGTACTTC.

Turning to this clone: Its ends do not fully match the called genes, so a read error is possible. This chain uses TRBV4-2 with TRBJ1-6; D gene unclear. The CDR3 consists of 13 residues. Germline loops: CDR1 LGHNA, CDR2 YNFKEQ. CDR3 amino acids: CASSPTYDSPLHF. CDR3 bases: TGTGCCAGCAGCCCAACCTATGATTCACCCCTCCACTTT.

The chain couples TRBV24-1 to TRBJ2-1; 10 positions match TRBD2. This CDR3 comprises 16 residues. From germline, CDR1 is KGHDR and CDR2 SFDVKD. V lost 2 bases to trimming and J lost 7 bases; unmatched junction nucleotides: 7. The CDR3 here is CATSDWSSGSSNEQFF. In DNA form, the CDR3 reads TGTGCCACCAGTGATTGGTCTAGCGGGAGTAGTAATGAGCAGTTCTTC.

The CDR3 DNA reads TGCGCCAGCAGTCTTACCGGGACAGATCCAGATACGCAGTATTTT. This translates into CASSLTGTDPDTQYF. This chain joins TRBV10-2 and TRBJ2-3; 7 bases line up with TRBD1. Losses at the gene ends were 5 bases for V and 4 bases for J; bases not matched to a gene: 9. The length of the CDR3 is 15 residues. Germline V lookup: CDR1 WSHSY, CDR2 SAAADI.

The chain uses TRBV19 and TRBJ1-5; TRBD1 matches at 7 bases. Germline V gene data show CDR1 as LNHDA and CDR2 as SQIVND (reference sequence). The CDR3 contains 14 residues. V trimming: 5 bases; J trimming: 4 bases; junction bases outside the gene matches: 5. CDR3 loop: CASSGQAGNQPQHF. Here the CDR3 DNA reads TGTGCCAGTAGTGGACAGGCGGGTAATCAGCCCCAGCATTTT.

This chain joins TRBV28 and TRBJ1-1; maybe TRBD1 (6 bases). This CDR3 comprises 15 residues. V was pared by 6 bases and J by 2 bases, with 16 bases between. Germline lookup yields CDR1 MDHEN and CDR2 SYDVKM. CDR3 region: CASRIQGGFNTEAFF. The DNA for the CDR3 is TGTGCCAGCAGGATACAGGGAGGGTTTAACACTGAAGCTTTCTTT. The complete variable domain, with remaining parts taken from reference TRBV28 and TRBJ1-1, reads DVKVTQSSRYLVKRTGEKVFLECVQDMDHENMFWYRQDPGLGLRLIYFSYDVKMKEKGDIPEGYSVSREKKERFSLILESASTNQTSMYLCASRIQGGFNTEAFFGQGTRLTVV.

J is TRBJ2-5 and V is TRBV7-2; TRBD2 matches 8 bases. Germline-derived CDR1 and CDR2 are SGHTA and FQGNSA. This CDR3 has 15 residues. J gave up 0 bases and V 8 bases, and 8 bases lay outside the gene matches. This chain's CDR3 is CASSTGGRYQETQYF. The CDR3, as DNA: TGTGCCAGCTCGACGGGCGGGAGGTACCAAGAGACCCAGTACTTC.

This clone was seen only once. This rearrangement joins TRBV6-6 to TRBJ1-1, with 9 bases identical to TRBD1. This CDR3 is 14 amino acids long. CDR1 is MNHNY and CDR2 is SVGAGI in the germline V gene (reference sequence). Germline trimming cut 6 bases from V and 5 bases from J; bases unmatched to any gene: 7. The CDR3 loop reads CASSLGQGWTEAFF. CDR3 nucleotides: TGTGCCAGCAGCTTAGGACAGGGGTGGACTGAAGCTTTCTTT.

V and J are TRBV7-9 and TRBJ1-3; D is unresolved. Deletions cut 1 base from V and 1 base from J, with 11 bases between. This CDR3 region has 16 residues. CDR1 is SEHNR, CDR2 FQNEAQ, per germline (reference sequence). CDR3 nucleotide sequence: TGTGCCAGCAGCTTAGGATCAGGTCTTTCTGGAAACACCATATATTTT. Translating gives CASSLGSGLSGNTIYF.

This clone has a handful of counts. The chain employs TRBV30 and TRBJ2-3, with D tentatively TRBD1 (6 bases). The V and J ends lost 8 bases and 0 bases respectively, with 15 bases between them. Germline V gives CDR1 GTSNPN, CDR2 SVGIG (reference sequence). CDR3 size: 14 residues. CDR3 nucleotide sequence: TGTGCCGCGACCCAGGGACATAGCACAGATACGCAGTATTTT. Amino acids: CAATQGHSTDTQYF.

To note about this clone: Additional DNA sequences in this sample encode the identical CDR3. V usage is TRBV7-6 and J usage is TRBJ1-5, with D perhaps matching TRBD1 (5 bases). Germline V gives CDR1 SGHVS, CDR2 FNYEAQ. The CDR3 has 14 amino acids. Trimming removed 6 bases at V and 0 bases at J, with 9 bases between. CDR3 sequence: CASSRGNSNQPQHF. The CDR3, as DNA: TGTGCCAGCAGTCGGGGGAATAGCAATCAGCCCCAGCATTTT.

The chain links TRBV6-1 to TRBJ1-5; D gene ambiguous. The CDR3 is 13 amino acids. CDR1 and CDR2 from the germline V gene are MNHNS and SASEGT. The ends were cut back, 3 bases at V and 5 bases at J, with 8 bases in the middle. CDR3 coding DNA: TGTGCCAGCAGTGAGTTGTTCGATCAGCCCCAGCATTTT. It encodes CASSELFDQPQHF.

Only one count was recorded for this clone. The rearrangement joins TRBV15 to TRBJ1-1; D perhaps matches TRBD1 (6 bases). The V gene's germline CDR1 is LNHNV and CDR2 YYDKDF (reference sequence). This CDR3 has 14 amino acids. Trimming took off 0 bases at V and 3 bases at J, with 8 bases between the two ends. DNA for the CDR3: TGTGCCACCAGCAGAGACAGGGGTTACACTGAAGCTTTCTTT. Its protein is CATSRDRGYTEAFF.

The V call is TRBV18, the J call TRBJ1-4; D possibly corresponds to TRBD1 (5 bases). The CDR3 runs 13 residues. Trimming took off 4 bases at V and 4 bases at J, with 7 bases between the two ends. Germline assignment: CDR1 KGHSH and CDR2 LQKENI. The CDR3: CASSQQVNEKLFF. The CDR3, as DNA: TGTGCCAGCTCACAACAGGTTAATGAAAAACTGTTTTTT.

A few counts support this clone. The chain uses TRBV7-9 and TRBJ1-2; 10 positions agree with TRBD1. Germline CDR1 is SEHNR and CDR2 is FQNEAQ (reference sequence). This CDR3 has 17 amino acids. V dropped 1 base and J dropped 4; count of bases not matched to a gene: 9. The CDR3 DNA follows: TGTGCCAGCAGCTTAGTTCTCGTGGGACAGGGGCTCTATGGCTACACCTTC. Protein: CASSLVLVGQGLYGYTF. Combining the CDR3 with reference TRBV7-9 and TRBJ1-2 gives the whole variable domain DTGVSQNPRHKITKRGQNVTFRCDPISEHNRLYWYRQTLGQGPEFLTYFQNEAQLEKSRLLSDRFSAERPKGSFSTLEIQRTEQGDSAMYLCASSLVLVGQGLYGYTFGSGTRLTVV.

This clone was detected only once. The chain combines TRBV2 with TRBJ1-1; D is perhaps TRBD1 (6 bases). Germline loops: CDR1 SNHLY, CDR2 FYNNEI. The V and J ends lost 8 bases and 7 bases respectively, with 23 bases between them. The length of the CDR3 is 15 residues. The CDR3 reads CASSGVAGAKLEAFF. The DNA for the CDR3 is TGTGCCAGCTCAGGGGTCGCAGGGGCGAAGCTTGAAGCTTTCTTT.

The chain carries TRBV30 and TRBJ1-2; D is possibly TRBD1 (6 bases). Germline V gene data show CDR1 as GTSNPN and CDR2 as SVGIG (reference sequence). V gave up 6 bases and J gave up 3 bases, with 8 bases separating them. This CDR3 has 11 residues. In DNA, the CDR3 is TGTGCCTGCTACAGGGACTATGGCTACACCTTC. Amino acid sequence: CACYRDYGYTF.

The chain employs TRBV4-1 and TRBJ1-1; 11 bases fit TRBD1. With 4 bases clipped from V and 3 bases from J, the junction kept 7 bases outside the gene matches. CDR1 is MGHRA and CDR2 is YSYEKL in the germline V gene. The CDR3 contains 16 residues. CDR3 region: CASSRDGTGGYTEAFF. CDR3 sequence (DNA): TGCGCCAGCAGCCGAGATGGGACAGGGGGGTACACTGAAGCTTTCTTT.

The chain is built from TRBV29-1 and TRBJ1-2, with 9 bases that match TRBD1. With 8 bases clipped from V and 4 bases from J, the junction kept 5 bases outside the gene matches. Germline V gene lookup returns CDR1 SQVTM and CDR2 ANQGSEA. CDR3 length: 12 amino acids. CDR3 bases: TGCAGCACCCCGGGACAGGGCTATGGCTACACCTTC. Protein sequence: CSTPGQGYGYTF.

This chain links TRBV7-9 with TRBJ2-1; 7 positions agree with TRBD2. The V gene's germline CDR1 is SEHNR and CDR2 FQNEAQ (reference sequence). V was clipped by 5 bases and J by 0 bases; unmatched bases: 7. This CDR3 has 16 residues. The CDR3 here is CASSQRGVSSYNEQFF. The DNA for the CDR3 is TGTGCCAGCAGCCAACGGGGGGTAAGCTCCTACAATGAGCAGTTCTTC.

The rearrangement joins TRBV24-1 to TRBJ1-2; D is unclear. Deletions cut 6 bases from V and 4 bases from J, with 17 bases between. This CDR3 spans 15 amino acids. Germline V gene sequence: CDR1 KGHDR, CDR2 SFDVKD. CDR3 nucleotides: TGTGCCACCAGTCCCGGGGTAGAAGGCGCCTATGGCTACACCTTC. This gives the protein CATSPGVEGAYGYTF.

The V call is TRBV19, the J call TRBJ2-1, with D perhaps matching TRBD1 (6 bases). Between the trimmed V and J ends, which lost 4 bases and 5 bases, there was a span of 18 bases. The germline V gene encodes CDR1 LNHDA and CDR2 SQIVND (reference sequence). The CDR3 runs to 16 residues. The CDR3 DNA reads TGTGCCAGTAGTAATACAGGGATCCTACGAGACAATGAGCAGTTCTTC. This encodes CASSNTGILRDNEQFF.

The chain combines TRBV19 with TRBJ1-6; no definite D call. V dropped 7 bases and J dropped 6 bases, with 7 bases sitting between them. CDR1 and CDR2 from the germline V gene are LNHDA and SQIVND (reference sequence). The CDR3 totals 12 residues. This CDR3 reads CASNSLNSPLHF. In nucleotides, the CDR3 is TGTGCCAGTAATAGCCTTAATTCACCCCTCCACTTT.